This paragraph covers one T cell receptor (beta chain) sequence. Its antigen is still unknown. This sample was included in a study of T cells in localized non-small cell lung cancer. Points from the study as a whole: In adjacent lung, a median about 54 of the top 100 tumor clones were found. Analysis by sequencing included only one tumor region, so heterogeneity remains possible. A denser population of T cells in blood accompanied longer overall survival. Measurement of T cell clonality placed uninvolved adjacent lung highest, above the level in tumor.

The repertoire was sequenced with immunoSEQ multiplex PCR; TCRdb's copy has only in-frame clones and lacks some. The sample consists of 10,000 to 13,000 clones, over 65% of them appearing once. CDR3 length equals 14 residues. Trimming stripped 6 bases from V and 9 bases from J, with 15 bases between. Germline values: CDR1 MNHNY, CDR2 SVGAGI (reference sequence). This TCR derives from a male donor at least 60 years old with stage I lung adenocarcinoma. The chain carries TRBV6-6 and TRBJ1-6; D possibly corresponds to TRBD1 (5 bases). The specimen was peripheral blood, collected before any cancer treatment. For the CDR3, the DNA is TGTGCCAGCAGCCGGGACGGCCGACTTTCACCCCTCCACTTT. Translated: CASSRDGRLSPLHF.